The rows below give T cell receptor beta chains drawn from one sample of a study of cytomegalovirus exposure and HLA in healthy donors. Sequencing was performed with immunoSEQ multiplex PCR; in TCRdb, only in-frame clones are kept and a portion is missing. The data show 170,000 or so clones, 75% to 85% seen once. Sequenced material: PBMCs. All receptors come from a boy aged 5 to 17 in good health and CMV-seronegative. CDR3s include the opening cysteine and the closing phenylalanine or tryptophan. The D gene is left open where the match is weak. Clone sizes are given selectively: once, few, many, or a class where the clone is expanded.

>.|TRBJ1-1|TRBD1|TRBV4-1
TGCGCCAGCAGCCAAGTCGGGTTAGGGGGCCGAGGGGAAGCTTTCTTT
CASSQVGLGGRGEAFF
>.|TRBJ2-7|.|TRBV27
TGTGCCAGCAGTGCCATTTCGGCCTACGAGCAGTACTTC
CASSAISAYEQYF
>.|TRBJ2-7|TRBD1|TRBV2
TGTGCCAGCAAAAGCGGATCGGGACAGGGGGCCTACGAGCAGTACTTC
CASKSGSGQGAYEQYF
>.|TRBJ2-5|.|TRBV6-1
TGTGCCAGCCGAGGGCGGGAGACCCAGTACTTC
CASRGRETQYF
>once|TRBJ1-3|.|TRBV5-5
TGTGCCAGCAGCGATCGGGCAGGGGTTTTATCTGGAAACACCATATATTTT
CASSDRAGVLSGNTIYF
>.|TRBJ1-1|TRBD1|TRBV28
TGTGCCAGCAGTCCGCGACAGGGGGCAAGAACTGAAGCTTTCTTT
CASSPRQGARTEAFF
>.|TRBJ1-1|TRBD1|TRBV19
TGTGCCAGTGGACGGACAGGGGGCCTGAACACTGAAGCTTTCTTT
CASGRTGGLNTEAFF
>few|TRBJ1-1|.|TRBV5-4
TGTGCCAGCAGAAGAGGGAACACTGAAGCTTTCTTT
CASRRGNTEAFF
>.|TRBJ2-5|.|TRBV6-5
TGTGCCAGCAGGAAAAACAGATATCAAGAGACCCAGTACTTC
CASRKNRYQETQYF
>once|TRBJ1-5|TRBD1|TRBV25-1
TGTGCCAGCAGTACAGGGGGCTACCGCAATCAGCCCCAGCATTTT
CASSTGGYRNQPQHF
>few|TRBJ1-1|.|TRBV6-6
TGTGCCAGCAGTTACGAGAGTTTGAGGCAGAACACTGAAGCTTTCTTT
CASSYESLRQNTEAFF
>.|TRBJ2-3|TRBD1|TRBV25-1
TGTGCCAGCAGTGAAACTAGGGGGCGACCGCAGTATTTT
CASSETRGRPQYF
>.|TRBJ2-2|.|TRBV10-1
TGCGCCAGCAGTGATACAACGAACACCGGGGAGCTGTTTTTT
CASSDTTNTGELFF
>.|TRBJ1-2|.|TRBV2
TGTGCCAGCAGTGAACTAAGTCATCGTGGCTACACCTTC
CASSELSHRGYTF
>.|TRBJ1-4|.|TRBV27
TGTGCCAGCAGCCGGACTGTCGGGGGTAATGAAAAACTGTTTTTT
CASSRTVGGNEKLFF
>.|TRBJ2-1|TRBD2|TRBV7-9
TGTGCCAGCAGCTTAAGAGAGGCGGGGGATCTCTACAATGAGCAGTTCTTC
CASSLREAGDLYNEQFF
>.|TRBJ2-2|.|TRBV7-7
TGTGCTAGCAGCTCAGGCCGGGGTTCCACCGGGGAGCTGTTTTTT
CASSSGRGSTGELFF
>.|TRBJ2-2|.|TRBV7-3
TGTGCCAGCAGCCTACCTCCCTACGGGGAGCTGTTTTTT
CASSLPPYGELFF
>.|TRBJ1-6|.|TRBV6-5
TGTGCCAGCACCCGAGGGAGAGGTTCACCCCTCCACTTT
CASTRGRGSPLHF
>.|TRBJ1-4|.|TRBV6-1
TGTGCCAGCCGTTGGGAGAACAGGGTCAATGAAAAACTGTTTTTT
CASRWENRVNEKLFF
>.|TRBJ2-1|.|TRBV20-1
TGCAGTGCTAGCGGGGGTAATGAGCAGTTCTTC
CSASGGNEQFF
>.|TRBJ1-1|TRBD1|TRBV19
TGTGCCAGTAGTGTATATTACAGGGGCCTGAACACTGAAGCTTTCTTT
CASSVYYRGLNTEAFF
>.|TRBJ1-3|TRBD1|TRBV6-5
TGTGCCAGCAGTAGACAGGGAAACTTGGGAAACACCATATATTTT
CASSRQGNLGNTIYF
>.|TRBJ1-1|TRBD1|TRBV6-5
TGTGCCAGCAGTTACACCGGGACAGGGGGGAGGGAAGCTTTCTTT
CASSYTGTGGREAFF
>.|TRBJ1-3|.|TRBV7-2
TGTGCCAGCAGCTTAGGGTGGGCCTCTGGAAACACCATATATTTT
CASSLGWASGNTIYF
>.|TRBJ1-1|.|TRBV2
TGTGCCAGCAGGCCAACACAGAACACTGAAGCTTTCTTT
CASRPTQNTEAFF
>once|TRBJ1-2|TRBD1|TRBV28
TGTGCCAGCAGTCCATCATCGGGACAGGGCATGGGCGGCTACACCTTC
CASSPSSGQGMGGYTF
>.|TRBJ2-7|.|TRBV6-1
TGTGCCAGCAGTGAAGTAGACAGTGTTCCTGAGCAGTACTTC
CASSEVDSVPEQYF
>.|TRBJ1-3|.|TRBV29-1
TGCAGCGTTACTGACTTACTTGGCCGCTCTGGAAACACCATATATTTT
CSVTDLLGRSGNTIYF
>.|TRBJ1-5|TRBD1|TRBV6-5
TGTGCCAGCAGTAATCAGGGGGATCAGCCCCAGCATTTT
CASSNQGDQPQHF
>.|TRBJ2-1|TRBD2|TRBV7-9
TGTGCCAGCAGCTGGCCCCCGAGCGGGAGGGGTGATGAGCAGTTCTTC
CASSWPPSGRGDEQFF
>.|TRBJ2-7|TRBD2|TRBV14
TGTGCCAGCAGCCCCAGGACTAGCTTTCCCCAGATTTACGAGCAGTACTTC
CASSPRTSFPQIYEQYF
>once|TRBJ2-1|.|TRBV5-6
TGTGCCAGCACCCTGGGAGGAGACGGTGAGCAGTTCTTC
CASTLGGDGEQFF
>.|TRBJ1-1|.|TRBV4-1
TGCGCCAGCAGCCAAGATCTGGGATGGGAGACTGAAGCTTTCTTT
CASSQDLGWETEAFF
>.|TRBJ1-1|.|TRBV5-1
TGCGCCAGCAGCTTGGGGGGGGTTAACACTGAAGCTTTCTTT
CASSLGGVNTEAFF
>.|TRBJ1-4|.|TRBV27
TGTGCCAGCAGTTTATCGTCCGGTTTTAGCCGTCGCTTTAATGAAAAACTGTTTTTT
CASSLSSGFSRRFNEKLFF
>.|TRBJ2-5|TRBD1|TRBV5-1
TGCGCCAGCAGCTATAGACAGGGGATGGAGACCCAGTACTTC
CASSYRQGMETQYF
>.|TRBJ1-1|.|TRBV7-8
TGTGCCAGCAGCCCTCAGCGGGGGAACACTGAAGCTTTCTTT
CASSPQRGNTEAFF
>.|TRBJ1-4|.|TRBV5-6
TGTGCCAGCAGCTTGGGACAGGTCCCAAATGAAAAACTGTTTTTT
CASSLGQVPNEKLFF
>.|TRBJ1-1|.|TRBV11-3
TGTGCCAGCAGCTTAGATCAGGGGCGGCTCACTGAAGCTTTCTTT
CASSLDQGRLTEAFF
>.|TRBJ2-5|TRBD2|TRBV30
TGTGCCTGGAGTGTACGGGGGGGGACCCAGTACTTC
CAWSVRGGTQYF
>.|TRBJ2-6|.|TRBV5-1
TGCGCCAGCAGCCTCGGCGGGGCCTCTGGGGCCAACGTCCTGACTTTC
CASSLGGASGANVLTF
>.|TRBJ2-2|.|TRBV27
TGTGCCAGCAGTTTGGCCCAAAACACCGGGGAGCTGTTTTTT
CASSLAQNTGELFF
>.|TRBJ2-3|.|TRBV14
TGTGCCAGCAGCCAAGAGCGAGGGTTGGGCACAGATACGCAGTATTTT
CASSQERGLGTDTQYF
>.|TRBJ2-1|.|TRBV2
TGTGCCACCCTGATAGGGGGGGAACAGGCCAATGAGCAGTTCTTC
CATLIGGEQANEQFF
>.|TRBJ2-3|TRBD2|TRBV4-1
TGCGCCAGCAGCCAAGTAGCGGGAGTTCGAGATACGCAGTATTTT
CASSQVAGVRDTQYF
>once|TRBJ1-1|TRBD1|TRBV19
TGTGCCAGTAGTATACCCCGGGACAGGGGCCCTGAAGCTTTCTTT
CASSIPRDRGPEAFF
>.|TRBJ2-7|.|TRBV28
TGTGCCAGCAAGTCGGGGGACTTGAGCTACGAGCAGTACTTC
CASKSGDLSYEQYF